Sequencing of this T cell receptor (beta chain) was carried out in a study of T cell changes during pregnancy in multiple sclerosis. CDR3 length: 11 residues. Germline values: CDR1 SNHLY, CDR2 FYNNEI. V was cut by 7 bases and J by 7 bases, with 8 bases left in between. Here immunoSEQ multiplex PCR was the method, and the copy in TCRdb shows in-frame clones only, minus some. The repertoire has some 70,000 clones, 75% to 90% of them found once; the top ten carry 9.5%. Source: peripheral blood, taken after pregnancy. This rearrangement joins TRBV2 to TRBJ2-1; TRBD1 is a possible D gene (5 bases). This sequence originates from a female donor in good health, enrolled as a control in a pregnancy study. The CDR3 DNA reads TGTGCCAGCACAGGGTTAAATGAGCAGTTCTTC. Translated, it gives CASTGLNEQFF.